The sequence of this T cell receptor beta chain was determined in a study of cytomegalovirus exposure and HLA in healthy donors. It was with 60 Vbeta and 13 Jbeta primers that the PCR ran. Assay used: immunoSEQ multiplex PCR; TCRdb lists only in-frame clones, some missing. Among 100,000 to 150,000 clones, 72% were seen once, and the ten largest hold about 3.9%. Regarding the study as a whole: The authors listed some 150 TCR beta chains as cytomegalovirus-associated. In a later analysis, HLA-C alleles had the fewest associated TCRs, DRB1 alleles the most.

A word on this clone: Its antigen is not known.

The source material was PBMCs. The origin of this receptor is a man aged 45 to 65 in good health and CMV-seropositive.

The CDR3 loop is CASSQLASVGDTQYF. CDR3 nucleotide sequence: TGCGCCAGCAGCCAATTGGCCAGCGTTGGGGATACGCAGTATTTT. The chain is built from TRBV4-3 and TRBJ2-3; D unclear. The germline gives CDR1 LGHNA, CDR2 YSLEER. This CDR3 is 15 amino acids long. Deletions cut 2 bases from V and 6 bases from J, with 15 bases between.